The rows below give T cell receptor beta chains drawn from one sample of a study of cytomegalovirus exposure and HLA in healthy donors. Assay used: immunoSEQ multiplex PCR; TCRdb lists only in-frame clones, some missing. Of 150,000 to 180,000 clones in the sample, 70% to 90% were seen once. The sample comprised PBMCs. Receptors were obtained from a man between 18 and 35 years old in good health and CMV-seropositive. Each CDR3 is given with its conserved first and last residue. The D gene is left open where the match is weak. Not all rows give a size; the values are once, few, many and, for expanded clones, a class.

j_gene,v_gene,d_gene,abundance,CDR3aa,CDR3nt
TRBJ1-6,TRBV4-3,TRBD1,.,CASSQEIWAGGAPGATSPLHF,TGCGCCAGCAGCCAAGAGATCTGGGCAGGGGGCGCCCCCGGGGCAACGTCACCCCTCCACTTT
TRBJ1-1,TRBV19,.,.,CASSSPGQGDTEAFF,TGTGCCAGTAGTTCCCCTGGGCAAGGGGACACTGAAGCTTTCTTT
TRBJ2-7,TRBV6-5,.,.,CASSYSYNPGIYEQYF,TGTGCCAGCAGTTACTCCTACAACCCCGGGATCTACGAGCAGTACTTC
TRBJ2-4,TRBV18,.,.,CASSPSSGVGKNIQYF,TGTGCCAGCTCACCAAGCTCGGGGGTCGGCAAAAACATTCAGTACTTC
TRBJ1-5,TRBV4-3,TRBD1,.,CASSQYTGGNQPQHF,TGCGCCAGCAGCCAGTACACAGGGGGCAATCAGCCCCAGCATTTT
TRBJ2-2,TRBV29-1,.,.,CSVERSDTGELFF,TGCAGCGTTGAACGTAGCGACACCGGGGAGCTGTTTTTT
TRBJ2-3,TRBV6-5,TRBD2,once,CASSYSSSGRADTQYF,TGTGCCAGCAGTTACTCGAGCAGCGGGAGGGCAGATACGCAGTATTTT
TRBJ1-2,TRBV6-5,.,.,CASSSQRAFNYGYTF,TGTGCCAGCAGTTCCCAGCGGGCCTTTAACTATGGCTACACCTTC
TRBJ2-2,TRBV2,.,.,CASSKNRNTGELFF,TGTGCCAGCAGTAAAAACAGGAACACCGGGGAGCTGTTTTTT
TRBJ2-3,TRBV19,.,few,CASGVPPTGDTQYF,TGTGCCAGTGGCGTTCCCCCCACAGGGGATACGCAGTATTTT
TRBJ2-7,TRBV5-1,TRBD1,.,CASSTGTGNREQYF,TGCGCCAGCAGCACCGGGACAGGGAATCGCGAGCAGTACTTC
TRBJ1-5,TRBV7-9,TRBD1,.,CASSTGTGDQPQHF,TGTGCCAGCAGCACGGGGACAGGGGATCAGCCCCAGCATTTT
TRBJ1-2,TRBV18,.,few,CASSPDKQGANYGYTF,TGTGCCAGCTCACCAGATAAACAGGGAGCTAACTATGGCTACACCTTC
TRBJ1-5,TRBV30,.,few,CAQTPDQPQHF,TGTGCCCAAACCCCGGATCAGCCCCAGCATTTT
TRBJ1-4,TRBV14,.,.,CASSQGQVNEKLFF,TGTGCCAGCAGCCAAGGCCAGGTTAATGAAAAACTGTTTTTT
TRBJ2-7,TRBV6-4,.,.,CASSPGVGRAYEQYF,TGTGCCAGCAGCCCAGGGGTAGGCAGGGCCTACGAGCAGTACTTC
TRBJ2-1,TRBV2,TRBD2,.,CASRRERERYNEQFF,TGTGCCAGCAGGAGAGAGCGGGAGCGCTACAATGAGCAGTTCTTC
TRBJ2-1,TRBV11-3,.,once,CASSLTGGGLRNEQFF,TGTGCCAGCAGCTTAACGGGAGGGGGCTTAAGAAATGAGCAGTTCTTC
TRBJ2-3,TRBV5-5,.,.,CASSLLAGPRGDTQYF,TGTGCCAGCAGCTTGCTGGCAGGGCCACGTGGAGATACGCAGTATTTT
TRBJ1-5,TRBV20-1,.,once,CSAPRPQHF,TGCAGTGCCCCCAGGCCCCAGCATTTT
TRBJ2-2,TRBV2,TRBD2,few,CASSVQRGPTGELFF,TGTGCCAGCAGTGTGCAGCGGGGGCCTACCGGGGAGCTGTTTTTT
TRBJ1-1,TRBV5-1,TRBD1,.,CASSYGTGGRNTEAFF,TGCGCCAGCAGCTACGGGACAGGGGGACGGAACACTGAAGCTTTCTTT
TRBJ2-7,TRBV4-3,TRBD2,.,CASSQDSSGSSYEQYF,TGCGCCAGCAGCCAAGATTCCAGCGGGAGCTCCTACGAGCAGTACTTC
TRBJ2-7,TRBV11-3,.,.,CASSLARQVPSYEQYF,TGTGCCAGCAGCTTAGCTAGACAGGTGCCCTCCTACGAGCAGTACTTC
TRBJ2-3,TRBV5-6,TRBD2,.,CASSLGLAVTDTQYF,TGTGCCAGCAGCTTGGGACTAGCAGTCACAGATACGCAGTATTTT
TRBJ1-1,TRBV9,.,once,CASSNRGNFWTEAFF,TGTGCCAGCAGCAATCGAGGGAACTTTTGGACTGAAGCTTTCTTT
TRBJ2-3,TRBV5-1,TRBD1,.,CASSPGTGTLTDTQYF,TGCGCCAGCAGCCCCGGGACAGGGACCCTCACAGATACGCAGTATTTT
TRBJ1-4,TRBV5-1,TRBD1,.,CASSPTGTTNEKLFF,TGCGCCAGCAGCCCGACAGGGACAACTAATGAAAAACTGTTTTTT
TRBJ1-1,TRBV27,.,.,CASGQMGTEAFF,TGTGCCAGTGGACAGATGGGCACTGAAGCTTTCTTT
TRBJ1-2,TRBV23-1,TRBD1,.,CASSQSCGRQGANYGYTF,TGCGCCAGCAGTCAAAGCTGCGGAAGACAGGGGGCTAACTATGGCTACACCTTC
TRBJ2-3,TRBV7-3,TRBD1,few,CASSSGVTGGTDTQYF,TGTGCCAGCAGCTCGGGTGTGACAGGGGGCACAGATACGCAGTATTTT
TRBJ1-3,TRBV2,.,.,CASSARRGSGNTIYF,TGTGCCAGCAGTGCCCGCAGGGGTTCGGGAAACACCATATATTTT
TRBJ1-2,TRBV10-1,TRBD1,.,CASRLGQGVEDGYTF,TGCGCCAGCAGGCTAGGACAGGGAGTAGAGGATGGCTACACCTTC
TRBJ2-1,TRBV6-4,.,.,CASSDSSEASSYNEQFF,TGTGCCAGCAGTGACTCGAGTGAGGCTAGCTCCTACAATGAGCAGTTCTTC
TRBJ1-6,TRBV9,TRBD1,.,CASSLTRGGADNSPLHF,TGTGCCAGCAGCCTTACCCGAGGGGGCGCTGATAATTCACCCCTCCACTTT
TRBJ2-1,TRBV15,.,.,CATSRDSRYEQFF,TGTGCCACCAGCAGAGATTCGAGATATGAGCAGTTCTTC
TRBJ2-3,TRBV13,.,.,CASSLLPTGTDTQYF,TGTGCCAGCAGCTTATTGCCGACAGGCACAGATACGCAGTATTTT
TRBJ2-7,TRBV29-1,.,.,CSVDARSLGIGTYEQYF,TGCAGCGTTGACGCCAGATCTCTAGGGATCGGGACCTACGAGCAGTACTTC
TRBJ2-1,TRBV30,.,once,CAWRGISVSSYNEQFF,TGTGCCTGGAGAGGGATTAGCGTTAGCTCCTACAATGAGCAGTTCTTC
TRBJ1-2,TRBV23-1,TRBD1,.,CASSQFNQGDGYTF,TGCGCCAGCAGTCAATTCAATCAGGGGGACGGCTACACCTTC
TRBJ1-2,TRBV7-8,.,.,CASSPIPGGGYTF,TGTGCCAGCAGCCCCATTCCGGGGGGTGGCTACACCTTC
TRBJ2-7,TRBV4-3,.,.,CASSHTDRSSYEQYF,TGCGCCAGCAGCCATACAGACAGATCCTCCTACGAGCAGTACTTC
TRBJ1-2,TRBV7-9,TRBD1,.,CASSLGQSYGYTF,TGTGCCAGCAGCTTGGGACAGTCCTATGGCTACACCTTC
TRBJ2-3,TRBV6-5,TRBD2,.,CASSYKAGGPTDTQYF,TGTGCCAGCAGTTACAAGGCGGGAGGGCCGACAGATACGCAGTATTTT
TRBJ2-1,TRBV30,TRBD2,once,CAWGALAGVGDEQFF,TGTGCCTGGGGCGCCCTAGCGGGAGTGGGCGATGAGCAGTTCTTC
TRBJ2-7,TRBV5-4,.,.,CASSSGARYEQYF,TGTGCCAGCAGCTCTGGGGCCCGCTACGAGCAGTACTTC
TRBJ1-2,TRBV7-9,TRBD1,.,CASREPGQGNYGYTF,TGTGCCAGCAGAGAACCGGGACAGGGGAACTATGGCTACACCTTC
TRBJ1-1,TRBV7-8,.,.,CASTLEGRGNTEAFF,TGTGCCAGCACCCTAGAGGGCAGGGGGAACACTGAAGCTTTCTTT
TRBJ1-2,TRBV15,.,once,CATSRDRGGTYGYTF,TGTGCCACCAGCAGAGATCGGGGAGGGACGTATGGCTACACCTTC
TRBJ1-1,TRBV29-1,.,.,CSADGRNTEAFF,TGCAGCGCTGACGGTAGGAACACTGAAGCTTTCTTT
TRBJ1-2,TRBV9,TRBD1,.,CASSGEADRATPGYTF,TGTGCCAGCAGCGGAGAGGCTGACAGGGCTACCCCTGGCTACACCTTC
TRBJ2-2,TRBV5-6,.,.,CASSLQTLNTGELFF,TGTGCCAGCAGCCTCCAGACACTTAACACCGGGGAGCTGTTTTTT
TRBJ2-1,TRBV6-5,TRBD2,once,CASSYLAGGTNEQFF,TGTGCCAGCAGTTACCTAGCGGGGGGTACGAATGAGCAGTTCTTC
TRBJ2-1,TRBV11-3,TRBD1,.,CASSPGQGRALLYNEQFF,TGTGCCAGCAGCCCGGGACAGGGACGTGCGCTACTCTACAATGAGCAGTTCTTC